This TCR beta chain was captured in a study of shared clonotypes between healthy human individuals. Sequencing used immunoSEQ multiplex PCR; TCRdb keeps in-frame clones, though not all of them. The sample records about 2.4 million clones, 93% being singletons. Germline assignment: CDR1 SEHNR and CDR2 FQNEAQ (reference sequence). The CDR3 extends over 13 amino acids. The clonotype comes from a man younger than 30 in good health. Some clones in this sample may be carry-over from other donors' samples. Sequences were obtained from naive CD4+ T cells from PBMCs. The subset here: CD45RA+ positively selected. The rearrangement uses TRBV7-9 and TRBJ2-5; D call uncertain. The end of the DNA aligns better with TRBJ2-7, so the J call may be wrong. CDR3 bases: TGTGCCAGCAGCCGCTCGCTAGCCTACGAGCAGTACTTC. As protein: CASSRSLAYEQYF.